This is a list of T cell receptor beta chains from one sample in a study of T cell responses to AZD1222 COVID-19 vaccine. Repertoires were generated with immunoSEQ multiplex PCR, while TCRdb's copy carries only in-frame clones and drops some. Of approximately 84,000 clones in the sample, around 87% were seen once. The specimen comprised peripheral blood, sampled 28 days after the second AZD1222 dose. These receptor sequences come from an adult who received the AZD1222 COVID-19 vaccine. Both conserved end residues are part of each CDR3. A D gene is named only where the DNA matches it firmly. A clone size is listed for some rows: how often the clone was seen (once, few, many), or a class if it is expanded.

J | V | D | size | length | DNA | CDR3
TRBJ1-5 | TRBV19 | . | . | 15 | TGTGCCAGTAATGGGGGACCATACAGCAATCAGCCCCAGCATTTT | CASNGGPYSNQPQHF
TRBJ1-3 | TRBV9 | . | once | 14 | TGTGCCAGCAGCGCTGCAGATTCTGGAAACACCATATATTTT | CASSAADSGNTIYF
TRBJ2-1 | TRBV6-5 | TRBD1 | . | 13 | TGTGCCAGCACTTCCACAGGGGGTACAGGGCAGTTCTTC | CASTSTGGTGQFF
TRBJ1-1 | TRBV6-5 | . | . | 15 | TGTGCCAGCCCACCCAAAGGGGGAGGGAACACTGAAGCTTTCTTT | CASPPKGGGNTEAFF
TRBJ2-3 | TRBV2 | . | . | 13 | TGTGCCAGCAGTGATGGGACCACAGATACGCAGTATTTT | CASSDGTTDTQYF
TRBJ1-1 | TRBV18 | TRBD1 | . | 15 | TGTGCCAGCTCACCACTGCCAGGGGGCATCACTGAAGCTTTCTTT | CASSPLPGGITEAFF
TRBJ1-6 | TRBV6-5 | . | few | 15 | TGTGCCAGCAGTTACTCTTGGCAGCTTAATTCACCCCTCCACTTT | CASSYSWQLNSPLHF
TRBJ2-1 | TRBV7-9 | TRBD2 | . | 17 | TGTGCCAGCAGCTTATTTCCTAGCGGGAGAGGGTACAATGAGCAGTTCTTC | CASSLFPSGRGYNEQFF
TRBJ2-7 | TRBV18 | . | . | 20 | TGTGCCAGCTCACCAACCTCGGGCCGGTCCGGCCCCTGGACATCCTACGAGCAGTACTTC | CASSPTSGRSGPWTSYEQYF
TRBJ1-1 | TRBV19 | . | . | 15 | TGTGCCAGTAGTAGAAGACAGGATGTGAACACTGAAGCTTTCTTT | CASSRRQDVNTEAFF
TRBJ2-7 | TRBV5-8 | . | . | 15 | TGTGCCAGCAGCTCGCTGGAGACTAGCTCCTACGAGCAGTACTTC | CASSSLETSSYEQYF
TRBJ1-1 | TRBV6-2/TRBV6-3 | TRBD1 | . | 13 | TGTGCCAGCAGTCGGGGACAGGGGACTGAAGCTTTCTTT | CASSRGQGTEAFF
TRBJ2-1 | TRBV2 | . | . | 13 | TGTGCCAGCAGTGAGAGGGACCGATTGGTCCTGTTCTTC | CASSERDRLVLFF
TRBJ2-5 | TRBV30 | . | . | 11 | TGTGCCTGGAGTTTCTTTGAGACCCAGTACTTC | CAWSFFETQYF
TRBJ2-3 | TRBV9 | TRBD2 | . | 20 | TGTGCCAGCAGCGTAAGCCCCCCCCAGAAGCGTAGCGGGGGCACAGATACGCAGTATTTT | CASSVSPPQKRSGGTDTQYF
TRBJ2-2 | TRBV7-3 | . | few | 14 | TGTGCCAGCAGCTTCGGGCTGAACACCGGGGAGCTGTTTTTT | CASSFGLNTGELFF
TRBJ1-2 | TRBV5-1 | . | . | 16 | TGCGCCAGCAGCTTCGGGACCTCGACCGCTAACTATGGCTACACCTTC | CASSFGTSTANYGYTF
TRBJ1-1 | TRBV5-1 | . | . | 16 | TGCGCCAGCAGCTCGGGGGCAGAAATTATAAACACTGAAGCTTTCTTT | CASSSGAEIINTEAFF
TRBJ1-4 | TRBV7-9 | . | . | 11 | TGTGCCAGCGGAGTAGGGGAAAAACTGTTTTTT | CASGVGEKLFF
TRBJ1-1 | TRBV4-3 | . | once | 14 | TGCGCCAGCAGCCAAGAAGTACGGGGAACTGAAGCTTTCTTT | CASSQEVRGTEAFF
TRBJ1-2 | TRBV2 | . | . | 13 | TGTGCCAGCAGAGCCGGGCCGATGGATGGCTACACCTTC | CASRAGPMDGYTF
TRBJ2-3 | TRBV7-9 | TRBD2 | once | 16 | TGTGCCAGCAGCTCCGGACTAGCCCTCTTCACAGATACGCAGTATTTT | CASSSGLALFTDTQYF
TRBJ2-7 | TRBV7-9 | . | . | 14 | TGTGCCAGCAGACCGAATTACGCGGCCTACGAGCAGTACTTC | CASRPNYAAYEQYF
TRBJ2-7 | TRBV7-3 | TRBD2 | . | 13 | TGTGCCAGCAGCTTAGCGGGAGGTCACGAGCAGTACTTC | CASSLAGGHEQYF
TRBJ2-2 | TRBV30 | . | . | 15 | TGTGCCTGGGGTCAAGGGGGGGCGGACACCGGGGAGCTGTTTTTT | CAWGQGGADTGELFF
TRBJ2-2 | TRBV27 | . | few | 15 | TGTGCCAGCCATCTAACAGGGTCGGTCACCGGGGAGCTGTTTTTT | CASHLTGSVTGELFF
TRBJ1-5 | TRBV6-5 | . | . | 12 | TGTGCCAGCAGTACTGGAAAACAGCCCCAGCATTTT | CASSTGKQPQHF
TRBJ1-2 | TRBV12-3/TRBV12-4 | . | few | 13 | TGTGCCAGCAGTTTAACAGGGAACTATGGCTACACCTTC | CASSLTGNYGYTF
TRBJ2-1 | TRBV19 | . | once | 15 | TGTGCCAGTAGTCAGGCCTTGGGAAGTGTAAATGAGCAGTTCTTC | CASSQALGSVNEQFF
TRBJ1-1 | TRBV6-1 | TRBD1 | . | 16 | TGTGCCAGCAGTGGAGTACAGGGGGCTAGTTGGACTGAAGCTTTCTTT | CASSGVQGASWTEAFF
TRBJ2-3 | TRBV9 | TRBD2 | . | 14 | TGTGCCAGCAGCTACGGACTAGAAGCAGATACGCAGTATTTT | CASSYGLEADTQYF
TRBJ2-1 | TRBV4-3 | TRBD2 | . | 17 | TGCGCCAGCAGCCAAGATTCGGCGGGGGTTTCACTCAATGAGCAGTTCTTC | CASSQDSAGVSLNEQFF
TRBJ1-2 | TRBV6-5 | . | . | 13 | TGTGCCAGCAGTTACCGGGAGGATATTGGCTACACCTTC | CASSYREDIGYTF
TRBJ1-5 | TRBV6-6 | TRBD1 | . | 14 | TGTGCCAGCAATGGACAGGGGTTTCGACAGCCCCAGCATTTT | CASNGQGFRQPQHF
TRBJ2-7 | TRBV7-9 | TRBD2 | . | 14 | TGTGCCAGCCGCCCCGGGACTAGCGGGATCGAGCAGTACTTC | CASRPGTSGIEQYF
TRBJ1-2 | TRBV25-1 | . | . | 11 | TGTGCCAGCAGTTGGGGCTATGGCTACACCTTC | CASSWGYGYTF
TRBJ2-1 | TRBV7-9 | TRBD1 | . | 13 | TGTGCCAGCAGCTGGACAGGGGTGAATGAGCAGTTCTTC | CASSWTGVNEQFF
TRBJ1-2 | TRBV18 | . | . | 14 | TGTGCCAGCTCACCAGACGGGGCTAACTATGGCTACACCTTC | CASSPDGANYGYTF
TRBJ2-7 | TRBV29-1 | . | . | 14 | TGCAGCGTAGCCGACAGGCCTATCTCCTACGAGCAGTACTTC | CSVADRPISYEQYF
TRBJ2-3 | TRBV3-1/TRBV3-2 | TRBD2 | . | 20 | TGTGCCAGCAGCCAAGGAAAGATAGCGGGACGGTCCCTGGTCACAGATACGCAGTATTTT | CASSQGKIAGRSLVTDTQYF
TRBJ1-2 | TRBV27 | TRBD1 | . | 15 | TGTGCCAGCAGTACCCGACAGGGTCTGTACTATGGCTACACCTTC | CASSTRQGLYYGYTF
TRBJ1-5 | TRBV18 | . | . | 14 | TGTGCCAGCTCACCATCGGAAGATAGGCAGCCCCAGCATTTT | CASSPSEDRQPQHF
TRBJ2-2 | TRBV7-8 | TRBD1 | . | 15 | TGTGCCACCCTGAAACAGGGGTACGACACCGGGGAGCTGTTTTTT | CATLKQGYDTGELFF
TRBJ2-1 | TRBV3-1/TRBV3-2 | . | . | 14 | TGTGCCAGCAGCCAAGATCCGGCCTACAATGAGCAGTTCTTC | CASSQDPAYNEQFF
TRBJ2-1 | TRBV6-1 | . | few | 15 | TGTGCCAGCAGTGAAGGTCAGGGGGGGTACAATGAGCAGTTCTTC | CASSEGQGGYNEQFF
TRBJ1-4 | TRBV30 | TRBD1 | . | 14 | TGTGCCTGGACTCCGGGACAGGGAGGTGAAAAACTGTTTTTT | CAWTPGQGGEKLFF
TRBJ1-4 | TRBV30 | TRBD1 | . | 13 | TGTGCCTGGGACAGGGGAACGGGTGAAAAACTGTTTTTT | CAWDRGTGEKLFF
TRBJ1-6 | TRBV3-1/TRBV3-2 | . | . | 15 | TGTGCCAGCAGCCAGACCCCCGCTGCTAATTCACCCCTCCACTTT | CASSQTPAANSPLHF
TRBJ2-1 | TRBV19 | TRBD2 | . | 15 | TGTGCCAGTAGTATGGAAGCGGGGCCTTACAATGAGCAGTTCTTC | CASSMEAGPYNEQFF
TRBJ2-5 | TRBV12-5 | . | once | 13 | TGTGCTAGTGGTGCCGCGGCTCAAGAGACCCAGTACTTC | CASGAAAQETQYF
TRBJ2-5 | TRBV5-1 | TRBD2 | . | 16 | TGCGCCAGCAGCCTGCGGACTAGCTTAGGGGTAGAGACCCAGTACTTC | CASSLRTSLGVETQYF
TRBJ1-2 | TRBV3-1/TRBV3-2 | . | . | 15 | TGTGCCAGCAGCCAAGAGGCCAGCCCGGGCTATGGCTACACCTTC | CASSQEASPGYGYTF
TRBJ2-1 | TRBV5-1 | . | once | 14 | TGCGCCAGCAGCTTGTTGGGCACTAGCAATGAGCAGTTCTTC | CASSLLGTSNEQFF
TRBJ1-6 | TRBV19 | . | . | 15 | TGTGCTTCTAGGTCGGACCCTCTTTATAATTCACCCCTCCACTTT | CASRSDPLYNSPLHF
TRBJ1-1 | TRBV5-6 | . | . | 14 | TGTGCCAGCAGCCCAGGACCCAGGGGCACTGAAGCTTTCTTT | CASSPGPRGTEAFF
TRBJ1-5 | TRBV30 | . | . | 12 | TGTGCCTGGAGTCGGGAGTATCAGCCCCAGCATTTT | CAWSREYQPQHF
TRBJ2-1 | TRBV5-1 | . | . | 15 | TGCGCCAGCAGCCCGGCAAAACTGACAGGTAGTCAGCAGTTCTTC | CASSPAKLTGSQQFF
TRBJ2-7 | TRBV11-2 | . | . | 11 | TGTGCCAGCGAAGGGCACTACGAGCAGTACTTC | CASEGHYEQYF
TRBJ1-4 | TRBV29-1 | . | . | 13 | TGCAGCGTAGCTTTGAGGTTGAATGAAAAACTGTTTTTT | CSVALRLNEKLFF
TRBJ1-1 | TRBV2 | TRBD1 | . | 12 | TGTGCCAGCACGCAGGGGGCGACTGAAGCTTTCTTT | CASTQGATEAFF